This is a list of T cell receptor beta chains from one sample in a study of PD-L1 blockade in urothelial cancer. Profiling relied on immunoSEQ multiplex PCR, and the TCRdb table lists in-frame clones only, not all of them. Among 90,000 to 120,000 clones listed, approximately 85% were seen once. The source was PBMCs, collected around atezolizumab (anti-PD-L1) treatment. These receptors originate from a man aged 50 to 59 with urothelial cancer. Both conserved end residues are part of each CDR3. D genes are given only for firm matches. Clone size, where shown, is once, few, many, or a class for clones that have expanded.

D: TRBD1; J: TRBJ1-1; V: TRBV5-4; size: many; DNA: TGTGCCAGCAGCCGGGGGACAGGCCTCATGAACACTGAAGCTTTCTTT; CDR3: CASSRGTGLMNTEAFF
D: .; J: TRBJ2-5; V: TRBV7-8; size: .; DNA: TGTGCCAGCAGCTTGGAAGCACAGGGAGTTGATCTGGGAGAGACCCAGTACTTC; CDR3: CASSLEAQGVDLGETQYF
D: .; J: TRBJ1-1; V: TRBV11-2; size: .; DNA: TGTGCCAGCAGCTTAGAAGTCGGAGGGCACTCATTT; CDR3: CASSLEVGGHSF
D: .; J: TRBJ1-3; V: TRBV28; size: once; DNA: TGTGCCAGCAGTCCGACAGAGCGTTTCTCTGGAAACACCATATATTTT; CDR3: CASSPTERFSGNTIYF
D: TRBD1; J: TRBJ1-6; V: TRBV5-4; size: .; DNA: TGTGCCAGCAGCTTACAGGGGGCTGAGAATTCACCCCTCCACTTT; CDR3: CASSLQGAENSPLHF
D: .; J: TRBJ1-5; V: TRBV19; size: .; DNA: TGTGCCAGTAGTCCATACACAGGGTTAGATCAGCCCCAGCATTTT; CDR3: CASSPYTGLDQPQHF
D: TRBD1; J: TRBJ1-4; V: TRBV6-1; size: few; DNA: TGTGCCAGCAGACGACTGACAGGGCAAGGTGAAAAACTGTTTTTT; CDR3: CASRRLTGQGEKLFF
D: TRBD1; J: TRBJ1-4; V: TRBV19; size: .; DNA: TGTGCCAGTAGTGTCGACAGGGGACCGAATGAAAAACTGTTTTTT; CDR3: CASSVDRGPNEKLFF
D: TRBD2; J: TRBJ2-5; V: TRBV6-1; size: .; DNA: TGTGCCAGCATTATGAGCGGGAGTGGATCCCAGACCCAGTACTTC; CDR3: CASIMSGSGSQTQYF
D: TRBD2; J: TRBJ2-2; V: TRBV5-4; size: .; DNA: TGTGCCAGCAGCCTGGGGGGCGGGAGGGCCACCGGGGAGCTGTTTTTT; CDR3: CASSLGGGRATGELFF